These 2 T cell receptor beta chains share one sample of origin, sequenced in a study of T cell changes during pregnancy in multiple sclerosis. Sequencing used immunoSEQ multiplex PCR; TCRdb keeps in-frame clones, though not all of them. The table records about 36,000 clones, about 92% of them present only once. The sample consisted of CD4+ T cells from peripheral blood mononuclear cells, taken after pregnancy. Receptor source: a female donor with multiple sclerosis, enrolled in a pregnancy study.

The chain carries TRBV9 and TRBJ1-5, with 8 bases identical to TRBD1. Germline V lookup: CDR1 SGDLS, CDR2 YYNGEE. V gave up 3 bases and J gave up 4 bases; unmatched junction bases: 6. This CDR3 is 15 amino acids long. The CDR3 nucleotides are TGTGCCAGCAGCGCCGGGACAGGCGTTAATCAGCCCCAGCATTTT. It yields the protein CASSAGTGVNQPQHF.

The chain has TRBV7-7 and TRBJ2-1; possible D gene TRBD2, 5 bases. The germline CDR1 and CDR2 sequences are SSHAT and FNYEAQ (reference sequence). The CDR3 runs 13 residues. V shed 3 bases and J shed 6 bases, with 9 bases lying between them. The CDR3 reads CASSFQLGNEQFF. The CDR3 nucleotides are TGTGCCAGCAGCTTTCAACTAGGCAATGAGCAGTTCTTC. The full variable domain, in which reference TRBV7-7 and TRBJ2-1 provide the parts outside the CDR3, is GAGVSQSPRYKVTKRGQDVTLRCDPISSHATLYWYQQALGQGPEFLTYFNYEAQPDKSGLPSDRFSAERPEGSISTLTIQRTEQRDSAMYRCASSFQLGNEQFFGPGTRLTVL.